The clone carrying this TCR beta chain occurred a few times. The data were obtained in a study of blood T cell repertoires in COVID-19. Across the whole study: Material from acute and convalescent COVID-19 was sourced from the United States, Italy and Spain. Nucleic acid was either cDNA or gDNA, and it came from T cells, B-cell-depleted T cells, or PBMCs.

In the authors' workflow: Reference gene primer amplification in the assay estimated nucleated cell counts. Assay used: immunoSEQ multiplex PCR; TCRdb lists only in-frame clones, some missing. V and J calls and clone size come straight from that table; D and trimming were deduced from the DNA. The table has around 42,000 clones, 79% seen once. Sample: peripheral blood. The origin of this receptor is a woman older than 75 with acute or convalescent COVID-19.

The CDR3 nucleotides are TGCAGCGCCCCGTTAGCGGGAGGGCCAGATTACAATGAGCAGTTCTTC. This sequence encodes CSAPLAGGPDYNEQFF. The chain recombines TRBV29-1 with TRBJ2-1, with 11 bases aligning to TRBD2. The CDR3 totals 16 residues. Germline CDR1 is SQVTM and CDR2 is ANQGSEA. Trimming cost V 7 bases and J 4 bases; bases outside gene matches: 12.